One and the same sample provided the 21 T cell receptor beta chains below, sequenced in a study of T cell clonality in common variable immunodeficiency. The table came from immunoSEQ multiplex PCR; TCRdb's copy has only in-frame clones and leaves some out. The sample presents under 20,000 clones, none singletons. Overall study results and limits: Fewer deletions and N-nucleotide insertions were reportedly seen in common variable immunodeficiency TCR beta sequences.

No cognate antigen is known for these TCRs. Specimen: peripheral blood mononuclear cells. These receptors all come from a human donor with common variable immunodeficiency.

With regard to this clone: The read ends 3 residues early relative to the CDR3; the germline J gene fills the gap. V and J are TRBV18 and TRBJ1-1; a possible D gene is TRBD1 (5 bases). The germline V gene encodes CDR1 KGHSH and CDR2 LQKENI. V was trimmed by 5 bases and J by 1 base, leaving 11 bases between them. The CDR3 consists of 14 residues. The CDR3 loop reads CASSDTGRNTEAFF. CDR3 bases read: TGTGCCAGCTCAGACACAGGCAGGAACACTGAA. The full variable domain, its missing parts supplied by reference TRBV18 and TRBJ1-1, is NAGVMQNPRHLVRRRGQEARLRCSPMKGHSHVYWYRQLPEEGLKFMVYLQKENIIDESGMPKERFSAEFPKEGPSILRIQQVVRGDSAAYFCASSDTGRNTEAFFGQGTRLTVV.

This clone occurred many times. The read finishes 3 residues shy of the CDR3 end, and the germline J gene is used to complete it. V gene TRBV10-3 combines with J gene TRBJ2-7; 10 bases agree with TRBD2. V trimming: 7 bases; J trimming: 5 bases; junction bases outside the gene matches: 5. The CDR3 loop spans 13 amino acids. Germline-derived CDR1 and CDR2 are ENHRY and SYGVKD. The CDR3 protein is CAITPSGGHEQYF. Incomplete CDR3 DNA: TGTGCCATCACGCCTAGCGGGGGCCACGAG.

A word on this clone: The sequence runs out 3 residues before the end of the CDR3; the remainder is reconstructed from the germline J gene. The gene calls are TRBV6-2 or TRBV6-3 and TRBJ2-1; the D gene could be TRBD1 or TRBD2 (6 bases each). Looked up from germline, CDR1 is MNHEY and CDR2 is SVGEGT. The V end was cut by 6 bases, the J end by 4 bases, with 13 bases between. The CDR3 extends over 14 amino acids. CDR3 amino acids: CASRRQGRYNEQFF. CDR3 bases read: TGTGCCAGCAGACGGCAGGGGAGGTACAATGAG.

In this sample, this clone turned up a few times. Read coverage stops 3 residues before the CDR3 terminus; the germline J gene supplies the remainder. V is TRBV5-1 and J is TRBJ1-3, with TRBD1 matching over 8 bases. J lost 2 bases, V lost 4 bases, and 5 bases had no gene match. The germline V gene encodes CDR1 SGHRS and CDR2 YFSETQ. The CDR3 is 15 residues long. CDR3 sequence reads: CASSLETGAGNTIYF. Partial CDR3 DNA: TGCGCCAGCAGCCTGGAGACAGGGGCTGGAAACACC.

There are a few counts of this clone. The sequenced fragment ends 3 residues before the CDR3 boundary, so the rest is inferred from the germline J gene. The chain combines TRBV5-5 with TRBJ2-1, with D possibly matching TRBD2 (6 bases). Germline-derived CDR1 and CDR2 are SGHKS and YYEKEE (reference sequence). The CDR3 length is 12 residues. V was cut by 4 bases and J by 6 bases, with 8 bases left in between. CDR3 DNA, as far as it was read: TGTGCCAGCAGCCCGGGGGTCAATGAG. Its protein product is CASSPGVNE. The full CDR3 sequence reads CASSPGVNEQFF.

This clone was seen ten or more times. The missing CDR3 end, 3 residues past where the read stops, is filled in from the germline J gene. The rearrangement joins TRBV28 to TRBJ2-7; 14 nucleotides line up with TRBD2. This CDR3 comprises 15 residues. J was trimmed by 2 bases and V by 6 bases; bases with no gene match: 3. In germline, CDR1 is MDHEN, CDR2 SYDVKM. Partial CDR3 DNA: TGTGCCAGCAGATCGACTAGCGGGAGGGCCTACGAG. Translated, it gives CASRSTSGRAYE. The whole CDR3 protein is CASRSTSGRAYEQYF.

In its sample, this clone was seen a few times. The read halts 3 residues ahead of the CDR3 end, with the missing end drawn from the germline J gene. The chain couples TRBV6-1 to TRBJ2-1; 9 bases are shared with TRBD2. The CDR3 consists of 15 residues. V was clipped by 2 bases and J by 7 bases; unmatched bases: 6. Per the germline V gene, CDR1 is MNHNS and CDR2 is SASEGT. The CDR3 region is CASSELAGHGNEQFF. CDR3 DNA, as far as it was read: TGTGCCAGCAGTGAACTAGCGGGGCACGGGAATGAG.

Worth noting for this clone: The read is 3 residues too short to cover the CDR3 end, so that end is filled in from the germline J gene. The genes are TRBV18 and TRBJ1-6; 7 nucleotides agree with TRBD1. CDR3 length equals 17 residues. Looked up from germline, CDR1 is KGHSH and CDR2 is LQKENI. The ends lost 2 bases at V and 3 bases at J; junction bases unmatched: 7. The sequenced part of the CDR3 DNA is TGTGCCAGCTCACCAAACTCGGGACAGCTCTATAATTCACCC. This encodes CASSPNSGQLYNSP. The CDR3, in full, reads CASSPNSGQLYNSPLHF.

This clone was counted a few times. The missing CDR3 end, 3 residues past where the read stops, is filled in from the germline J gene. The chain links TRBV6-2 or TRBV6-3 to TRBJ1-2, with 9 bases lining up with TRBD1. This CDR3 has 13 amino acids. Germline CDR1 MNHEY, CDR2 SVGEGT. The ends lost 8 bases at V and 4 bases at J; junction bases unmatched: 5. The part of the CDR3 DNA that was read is TGTGCCAGCGGGGACAGGGAGGCCTATGGC. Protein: CASGDREAYG. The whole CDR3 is CASGDREAYGYTF.

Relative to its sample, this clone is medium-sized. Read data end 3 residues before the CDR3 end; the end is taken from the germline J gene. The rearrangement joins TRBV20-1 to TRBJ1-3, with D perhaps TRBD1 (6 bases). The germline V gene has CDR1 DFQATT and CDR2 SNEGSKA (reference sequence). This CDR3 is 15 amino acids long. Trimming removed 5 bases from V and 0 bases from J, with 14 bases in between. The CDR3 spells CSAFDRRRSGNTIYF. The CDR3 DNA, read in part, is TGCAGTGCTTTCGACAGGCGCCGCTCTGGAAACACC.

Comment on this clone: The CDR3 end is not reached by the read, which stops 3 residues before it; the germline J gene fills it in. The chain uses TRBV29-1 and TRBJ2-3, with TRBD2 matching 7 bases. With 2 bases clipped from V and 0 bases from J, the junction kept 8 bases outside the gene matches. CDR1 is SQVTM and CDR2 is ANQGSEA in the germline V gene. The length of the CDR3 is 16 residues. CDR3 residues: CSVELGLAASTDTQYF. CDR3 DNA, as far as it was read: TGCAGCGTTGAATTGGGGCTAGCGGCTAGCACAGATACG.

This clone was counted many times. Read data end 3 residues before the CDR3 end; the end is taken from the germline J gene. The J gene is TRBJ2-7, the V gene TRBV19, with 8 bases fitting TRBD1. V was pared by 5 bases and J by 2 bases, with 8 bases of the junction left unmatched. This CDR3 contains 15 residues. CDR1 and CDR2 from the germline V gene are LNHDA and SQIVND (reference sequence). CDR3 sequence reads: CASSAHRGEPYEQYF. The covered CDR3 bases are TGTGCCAGTAGTGCCCACAGGGGGGAACCCTACGAG.

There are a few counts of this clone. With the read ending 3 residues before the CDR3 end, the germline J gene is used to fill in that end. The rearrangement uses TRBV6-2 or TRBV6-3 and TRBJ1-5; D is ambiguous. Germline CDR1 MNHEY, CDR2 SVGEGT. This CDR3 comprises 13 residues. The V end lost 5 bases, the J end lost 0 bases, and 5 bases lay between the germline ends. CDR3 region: CASSHNSNQPQHF. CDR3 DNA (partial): TGTGCCAGCAGTCACAATAGCAATCAGCCC.

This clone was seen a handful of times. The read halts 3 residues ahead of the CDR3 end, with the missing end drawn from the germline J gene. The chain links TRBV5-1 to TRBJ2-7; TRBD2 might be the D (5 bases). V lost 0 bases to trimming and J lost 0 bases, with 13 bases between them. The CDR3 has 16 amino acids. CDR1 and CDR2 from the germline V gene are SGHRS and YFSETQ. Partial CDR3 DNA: TGCGCCAGCAGCTTGGACGGCAGACTACTCTCCTACGAG. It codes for CASSLDGRLLSYE. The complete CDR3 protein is CASSLDGRLLSYEQYF.

CDR3 sequence: CASNNLAVAYEQYF. The part of the CDR3 DNA that was read is TGTGCCAGCAACAACCTAGCGGTTGCTTACGAG. The genes are TRBV6-2 or TRBV6-3 and TRBJ2-7; 7 nucleotides line up with TRBD2. The CDR3 end lies 3 residues beyond the end of the read and is filled in from the germline J gene. Germline V gene data show CDR1 as MNHEY and CDR2 as SVGEGT. The junction had 10 bases not matched to a gene; V was cut back by 7 bases and J by 4 bases. The CDR3 length is 14 residues.

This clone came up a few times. The CDR3 bases that were read are TGTGCCAGCAGCTTAGCGAGTCAGCCAGCGGCCTACGAG. Amino acid sequence: CASSLASQPAAYE. The complete CDR3 protein is CASSLASQPAAYEQYF. The chain is built from TRBV7-2 and TRBJ2-7; D might be TRBD2 (5 bases). Sequencing ends 3 residues short of the CDR3 end; the germline J gene provides the rest. Germline assignment: CDR1 SGHTA and CDR2 FQGNSA. Trimming took 0 bases from V and 2 from J, leaving 14 bases between them. This CDR3 spans 16 amino acids.

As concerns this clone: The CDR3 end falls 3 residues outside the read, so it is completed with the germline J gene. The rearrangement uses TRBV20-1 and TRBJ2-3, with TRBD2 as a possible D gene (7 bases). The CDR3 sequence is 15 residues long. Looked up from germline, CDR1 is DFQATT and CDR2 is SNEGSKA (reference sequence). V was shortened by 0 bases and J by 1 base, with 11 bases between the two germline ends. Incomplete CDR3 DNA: TGCAGTGCTAGAGACACAGGGAGGGGCACAGATACG. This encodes CSARDTGRGTDT. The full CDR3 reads CSARDTGRGTDTQYF.

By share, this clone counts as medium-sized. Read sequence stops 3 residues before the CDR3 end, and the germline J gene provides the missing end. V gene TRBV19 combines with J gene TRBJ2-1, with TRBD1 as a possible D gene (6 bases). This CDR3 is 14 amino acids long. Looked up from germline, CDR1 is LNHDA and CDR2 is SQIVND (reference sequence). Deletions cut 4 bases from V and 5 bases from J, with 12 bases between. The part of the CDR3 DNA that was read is TGTGCCAGTAGTACCTACAGGGATAACAATGAG. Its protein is CASSTYRDNNE. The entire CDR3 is CASSTYRDNNEQFF.

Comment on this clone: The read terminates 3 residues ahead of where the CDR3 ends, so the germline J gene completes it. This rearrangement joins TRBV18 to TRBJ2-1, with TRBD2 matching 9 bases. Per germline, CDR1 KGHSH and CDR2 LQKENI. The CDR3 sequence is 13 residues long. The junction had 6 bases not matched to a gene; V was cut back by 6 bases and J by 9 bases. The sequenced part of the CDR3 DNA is TGTGCCAGCTCCCCGGGACTAGCTAGTGAG. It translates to CASSPGLASE. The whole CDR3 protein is CASSPGLASEQFF.

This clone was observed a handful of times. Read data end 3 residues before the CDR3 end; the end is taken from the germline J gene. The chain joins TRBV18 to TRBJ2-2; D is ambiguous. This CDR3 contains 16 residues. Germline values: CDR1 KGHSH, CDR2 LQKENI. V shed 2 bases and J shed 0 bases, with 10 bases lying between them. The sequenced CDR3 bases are TGTGCCAGCTCACCATTCCCCTTATCGAACACCGGGGAG. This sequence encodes CASSPFPLSNTGE. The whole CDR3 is CASSPFPLSNTGELFF.

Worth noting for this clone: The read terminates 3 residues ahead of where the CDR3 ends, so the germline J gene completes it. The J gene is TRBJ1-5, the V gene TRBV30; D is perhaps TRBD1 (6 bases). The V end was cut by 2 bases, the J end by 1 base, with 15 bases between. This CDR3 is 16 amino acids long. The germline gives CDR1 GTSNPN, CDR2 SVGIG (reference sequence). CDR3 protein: CAWSPSRDTSNQPQHF. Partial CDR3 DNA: TGTGCCTGGAGTCCCTCCCGGGACACCAGCAATCAGCCC.